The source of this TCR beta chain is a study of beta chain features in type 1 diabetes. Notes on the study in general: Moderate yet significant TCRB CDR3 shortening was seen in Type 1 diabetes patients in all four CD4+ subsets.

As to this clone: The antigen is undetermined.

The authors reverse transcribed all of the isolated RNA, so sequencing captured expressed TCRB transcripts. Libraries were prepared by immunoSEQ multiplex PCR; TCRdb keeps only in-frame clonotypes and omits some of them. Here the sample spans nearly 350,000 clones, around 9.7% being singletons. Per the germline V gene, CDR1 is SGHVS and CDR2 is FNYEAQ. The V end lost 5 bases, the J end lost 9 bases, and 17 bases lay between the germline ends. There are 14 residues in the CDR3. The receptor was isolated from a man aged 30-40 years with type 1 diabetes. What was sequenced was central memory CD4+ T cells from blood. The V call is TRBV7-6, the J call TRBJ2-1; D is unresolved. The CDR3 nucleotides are TGTGCCAGCAGCCCTAGAGTCGGGCTCATTGAGCAGTTCTTC. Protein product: CASSPRVGLIEQFF.